This T cell receptor (beta chain) comes out of a study of vaccination effects on CD4 cells after COVID-19. As concerns this clone: The antigen is not known.

Study results and limitations: Clones arising from infection and from vaccination showed marked clonal contraction late after vaccination.

A 10-day culture period preceded the isolation of CD4+ T cells. This person's SARS-CoV-2 infection, confirmed by PCR, occurred between March and December 2020. Participants completed two doses of the BNT162b2 or mRNA-1273 vaccine. Cells had half their medium changed to IL-2 medium on days 3 and 7. Method: immunoSEQ multiplex PCR; TCRdb's copy keeps in-frame clones and lacks some. The sample records roughly 33,000 clones, approximately 72% being singletons. The origin of this receptor is a human donor who had a prior SARS-CoV-2 infection. This specimen was CD4+ T cells from PBMCs cultured without peptide, taken after COVID-19 vaccination.

CDR3 loop: CASSPRTGGSYNEQFF. The CDR3, as DNA: TGTGCCAGCAGCCCGCGCACGGGCGGGAGCTACAATGAGCAGTTCTTC. The rearrangement uses TRBV7-3 and TRBJ2-1; 7 bases are shared with TRBD2. The length of the CDR3 is 16 residues. Germline-derived CDR1 and CDR2 are SGHTA and FQGTGA. The V gene end was trimmed by 5 bases and the J gene end by 3 bases; junction bases not matched to a gene: 10. The variable domain in full, completed from reference TRBV7-3 and TRBJ2-1, reads GAGVSQTPSNKVTEKGKYVELRCDPISGHTALYWYRQSLGQGPEFLIYFQGTGAADDSGLPNDRFFAVRPEGSVSTLKIQRTERGDSAVYLCASSPRTGGSYNEQFFGPGTRLTVL.